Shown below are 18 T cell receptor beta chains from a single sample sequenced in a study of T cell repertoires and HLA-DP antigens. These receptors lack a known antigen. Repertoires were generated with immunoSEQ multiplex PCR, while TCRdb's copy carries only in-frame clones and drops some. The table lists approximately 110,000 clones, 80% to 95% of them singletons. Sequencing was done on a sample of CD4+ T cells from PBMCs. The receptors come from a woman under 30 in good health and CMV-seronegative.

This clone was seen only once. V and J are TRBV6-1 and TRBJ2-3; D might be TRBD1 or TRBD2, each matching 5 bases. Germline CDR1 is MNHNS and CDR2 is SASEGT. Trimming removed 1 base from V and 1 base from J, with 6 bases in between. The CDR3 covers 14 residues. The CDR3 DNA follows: TGTGCCAGCAGTGAAGGAGGGGGCACAGATACGCAGTATTTT. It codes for CASSEGGGTDTQYF.

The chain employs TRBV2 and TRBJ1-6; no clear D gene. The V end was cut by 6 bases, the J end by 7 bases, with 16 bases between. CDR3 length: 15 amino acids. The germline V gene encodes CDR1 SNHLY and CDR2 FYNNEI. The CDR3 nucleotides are TGTGCCAGCAGCAGAGAAGGGTTTGGGAATTCACCCCTCCACTTT. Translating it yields CASSREGFGNSPLHF.

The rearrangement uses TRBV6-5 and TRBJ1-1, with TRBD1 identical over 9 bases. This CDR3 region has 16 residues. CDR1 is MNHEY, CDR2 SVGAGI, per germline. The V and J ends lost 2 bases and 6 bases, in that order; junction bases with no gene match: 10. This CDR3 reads CASSYPLTGGRSEAFF. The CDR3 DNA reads TGTGCCAGCAGTTACCCACTTACAGGGGGCCGATCTGAAGCTTTCTTT.

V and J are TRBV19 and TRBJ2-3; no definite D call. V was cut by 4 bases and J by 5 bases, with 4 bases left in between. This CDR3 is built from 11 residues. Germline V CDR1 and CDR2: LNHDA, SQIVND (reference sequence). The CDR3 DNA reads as TGTGCCAGTAGTAACAGAGATACGCAGTATTTT. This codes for CASSNRDTQYF. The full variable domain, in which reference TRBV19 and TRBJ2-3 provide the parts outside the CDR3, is DGGITQSPKYLFRKEGQNVTLSCEQNLNHDAMYWYRQDPGQGLRLIYYSQIVNDFQKGDIAEGYSVSREKKESFPLTVTSAQKNPTAFYLCASSNRDTQYFGPGTRLTVL.

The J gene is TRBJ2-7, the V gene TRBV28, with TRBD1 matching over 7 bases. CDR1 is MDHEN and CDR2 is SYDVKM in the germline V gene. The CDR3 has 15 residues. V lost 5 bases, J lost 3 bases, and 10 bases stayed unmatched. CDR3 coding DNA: TGTGCCAGCAGTCCTCCGGGACAGAATCGCTACGAGCAGTACTTC. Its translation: CASSPPGQNRYEQYF.

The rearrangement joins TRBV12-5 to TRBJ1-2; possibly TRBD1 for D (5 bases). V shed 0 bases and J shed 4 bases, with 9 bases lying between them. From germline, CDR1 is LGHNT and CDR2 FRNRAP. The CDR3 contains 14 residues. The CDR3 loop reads CASGLVQGAYGYTF. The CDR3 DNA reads TGTGCTAGTGGTTTGGTACAAGGGGCCTATGGCTACACCTTC.

The CDR3 region has the DNA TGTGCCAGCAGCTTAGGGACAGGTAGTTTCGGAAACACCATATATTTT. This codes for CASSLGTGSFGNTIYF. The V gene is TRBV7-8, the J gene TRBJ1-3; 7 bases map to TRBD1. The CDR3 length is 16 residues. V shed 1 base, J shed 4 bases, and the junction held 7 bases outside the gene matches. Germline assignment: CDR1 SGHVS and CDR2 FQNEAQ.

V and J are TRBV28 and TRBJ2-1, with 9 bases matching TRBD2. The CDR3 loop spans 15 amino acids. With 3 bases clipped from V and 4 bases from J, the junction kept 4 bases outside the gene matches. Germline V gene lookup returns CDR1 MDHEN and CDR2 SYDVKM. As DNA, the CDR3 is TGTGCCAGCAGTTTCAGCGGGAGGTCGTACAATGAGCAGTTCTTC. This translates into CASSFSGRSYNEQFF.

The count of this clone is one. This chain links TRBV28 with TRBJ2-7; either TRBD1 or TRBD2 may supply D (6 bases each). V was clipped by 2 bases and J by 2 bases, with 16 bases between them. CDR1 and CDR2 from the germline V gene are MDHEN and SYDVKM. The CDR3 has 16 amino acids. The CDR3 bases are TGTGCCAGCAGTTTAGGGGGGACAAGGGGAACCTACGAGCAGTACGTC. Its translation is CASSLGGTRGTYEQYV.

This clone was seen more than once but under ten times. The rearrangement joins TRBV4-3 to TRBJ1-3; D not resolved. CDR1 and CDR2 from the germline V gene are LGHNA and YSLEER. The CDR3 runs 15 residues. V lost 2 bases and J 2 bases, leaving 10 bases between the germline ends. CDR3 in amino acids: CASSQHPGPGNTIYF. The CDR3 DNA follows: TGCGCCAGCAGCCAACACCCAGGACCTGGAAACACCATATATTTT.

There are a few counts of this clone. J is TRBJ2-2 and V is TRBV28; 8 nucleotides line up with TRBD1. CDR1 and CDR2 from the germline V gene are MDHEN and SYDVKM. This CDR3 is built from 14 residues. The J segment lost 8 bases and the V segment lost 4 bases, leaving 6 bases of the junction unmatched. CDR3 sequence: CASSSQTGAGELFF. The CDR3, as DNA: TGTGCCAGCAGTTCACAGACAGGGGCGGGGGAGCTGTTTTTT. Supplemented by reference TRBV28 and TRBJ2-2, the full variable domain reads DVKVTQSSRYLVKRTGEKVFLECVQDMDHENMFWYRQDPGLGLRLIYFSYDVKMKEKGDIPEGYSVSREKKERFSLILESASTNQTSMYLCASSSQTGAGELFFGEGSRLTVL.

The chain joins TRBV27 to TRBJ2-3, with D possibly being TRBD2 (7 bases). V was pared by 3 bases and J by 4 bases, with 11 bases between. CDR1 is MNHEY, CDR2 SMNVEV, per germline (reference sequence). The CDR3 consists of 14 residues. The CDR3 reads CASSLGGGPDTQYF. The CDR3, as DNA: TGTGCCAGCAGTTTGGGAGGGGGACCAGATACGCAGTATTTT.

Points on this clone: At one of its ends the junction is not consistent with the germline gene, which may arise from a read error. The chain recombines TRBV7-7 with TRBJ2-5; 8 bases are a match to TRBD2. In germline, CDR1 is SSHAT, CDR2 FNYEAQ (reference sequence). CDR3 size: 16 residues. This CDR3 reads CASSLDGSGAQETQYF. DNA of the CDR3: TGTGCTAGCAGCTTAGATGGTAGCGGGGCCCAAGAGACCCAGTACTTC.

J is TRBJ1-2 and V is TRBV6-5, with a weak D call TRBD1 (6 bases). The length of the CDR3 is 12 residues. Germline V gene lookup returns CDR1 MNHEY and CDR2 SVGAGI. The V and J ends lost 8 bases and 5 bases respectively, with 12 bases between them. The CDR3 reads CASSGTTYGYTF. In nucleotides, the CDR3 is TGTGCCAGCTCCGGGACAACTTATGGCTACACCTTC.

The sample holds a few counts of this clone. CDR3 sequence: CASTSGASANYGYTF. CDR3 nucleotides: TGCGCCAGCACCTCCGGGGCCTCAGCTAACTATGGCTACACCTTC. V is TRBV5-1 and J is TRBJ1-2; a possible D gene is TRBD1 (5 bases). V was pared by 6 bases and J by 0 bases, with 15 bases between. This CDR3 region has 15 residues. Germline V gives CDR1 SGHRS, CDR2 YFSETQ. The whole variable domain, filled in from reference TRBV5-1 and TRBJ1-2, reads KAGVTQTPRYLIKTRGQQVTLSCSPISGHRSVSWYQQTPGQGLQFLFEYFSETQRNKGNFPGRFSGRQFSNSRSEMNVSTLELGDSALYLCASTSGASANYGYTFGSGTRLTVV.

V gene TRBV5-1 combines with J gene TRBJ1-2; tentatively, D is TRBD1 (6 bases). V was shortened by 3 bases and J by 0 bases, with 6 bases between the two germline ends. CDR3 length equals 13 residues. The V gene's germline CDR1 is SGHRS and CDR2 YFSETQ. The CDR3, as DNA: TGCGCCAGCAGCTGGGACACTAACTATGGCTACACCTTC. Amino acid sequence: CASSWDTNYGYTF.

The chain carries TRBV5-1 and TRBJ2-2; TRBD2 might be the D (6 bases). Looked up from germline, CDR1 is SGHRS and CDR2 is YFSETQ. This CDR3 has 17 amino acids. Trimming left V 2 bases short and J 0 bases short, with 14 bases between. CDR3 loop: CASSLFPRGTNTGELFF. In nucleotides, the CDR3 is TGCGCCAGCAGCTTATTTCCGCGGGGTACGAACACCGGGGAGCTGTTTTTT.

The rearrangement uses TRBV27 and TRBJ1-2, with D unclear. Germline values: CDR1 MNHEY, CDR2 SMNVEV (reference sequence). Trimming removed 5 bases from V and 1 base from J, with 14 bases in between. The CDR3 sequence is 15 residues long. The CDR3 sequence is CASSPLRAGNYGYTF. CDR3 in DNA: TGTGCCAGCAGTCCGCTGAGGGCGGGTAACTATGGCTACACCTTC.